This T cell receptor (beta chain) appears in the sequencing data of a study of lymphopenia after photon versus proton radiotherapy. Notes on the study in general: Post-nadir diversity loss with photons came from oligoclonal expansion, particularly CD8+ Temra cells. Proton therapy kept repertoires fairly stable, unlike photons, which gained effector/memory cells.

This clone came up once. Its antigen is unidentified. Sequenced by immunoSEQ multiplex PCR; TCRdb stores in-frame clones only, minus some. Of 75,000 to 90,000 clones listed, approximately 82% are singletons. Trimming at V came to 6 bases and at J to 4 bases, leaving 10 bases not matched to a gene. This CDR3 spans 16 amino acids. Germline V gene lookup returns CDR1 KGHSH and CDR2 LQKENI. Sequenced material: peripheral blood, taken from a patient treated with proton-based radiotherapy. The clonotype originates from a man aged 55 to 70 with pancreatic cancer. This rearrangement joins TRBV18 to TRBJ2-5, with TRBD2 identical over 11 bases. CDR3 sequence reads: CASSPTSGSPGETQYF. CDR3 DNA: TGTGCCAGCTCCCCAACTAGCGGGAGCCCCGGAGAGACCCAGTACTTC. The whole variable domain, filled in from reference TRBV18 and TRBJ2-5, reads NAGVMQNPRHLVRRRGQEARLRCSPMKGHSHVYWYRQLPEEGLKFMVYLQKENIIDESGMPKERFSAEFPKEGPSILRIQQVVRGDSAAYFCASSPTSGSPGETQYFGPGTRLLVL.